This TCR beta chain was identified during a study of tumor and adjacent non-tumor tissue in lung cancer. Whole-study findings and limits: In normal lung, the top 100 clones were significantly more dominant than in tumor.

TCRbeta libraries were built with three rounds of nested PCR, modified from ARM-PCR. TCRdb independently ran MiXCR on the multiplex PCR reads; one entry per CDR3 protein. The data hold 200,000 to 250,000 distinct CDR3 sequences, with about two thirds observed a single time. This sample's RNA came from whole unsorted tissue. CDR3 length equals 15 residues. Concerning this clonotype: Its antigen is unknown. At one of its ends the junction is not consistent with the germline gene, which may arise from a read error.

The clonotype comes from a man between 60 and 75 years old with non-small cell lung cancer. The sequencing sample was made of lung tumor tissue. The chain recombines TRBV12-3 or TRBV12-4 with TRBJ2-7, with 12 positions matching TRBD2. CDR3 in DNA: TGTGCCAGCAGCGCTAGCGGGAGGGGCTCCTACGAGCACTACTTC. Amino acid sequence: CASSASGRGSYEHYF.